Below, 16 T cell receptor beta chains from the same sample are listed, as sequenced in a study of T cell responses to AZD1222 COVID-19 vaccine. The assay was immunoSEQ multiplex PCR, and TCRdb's table has in-frame clones only and misses some. The sample has approximately 170,000 clones; about 90% are singletons. The sample was peripheral blood, taken 28 days after the second AZD1222 dose. These receptors all come from an adult who received the AZD1222 COVID-19 vaccine.

The chain links TRBV5-1 to TRBJ2-7; 11 bases map to TRBD2. Unmatched junction bases numbered 9, after V lost 4 bases and J lost 3 bases. The CDR3 is 16 amino acids. Germline V CDR1 and CDR2: SGHRS, YFSETQ. The chain's CDR3 is CASSILPSGGRYEQYF. Written as DNA, the CDR3 is TGCGCCAGCAGCATTCTTCCTAGCGGGGGGCGCTACGAGCAGTACTTC.

The rearrangement joins TRBV10-3 to TRBJ1-6; TRBD1 matches 8 bases. Germline V CDR1 and CDR2: ENHRY, SYGVKD. With V trimmed by 8 bases and J by 10 bases, 13 bases remained unmatched. The CDR3 loop spans 15 amino acids. This chain's CDR3 is CAIGQGQATESPLHF. In DNA, the CDR3 is TGTGCCATCGGCCAGGGACAGGCGACGGAATCACCCCTCCACTTT.

The chain couples TRBV24-1 to TRBJ2-7; D is possibly TRBD1 (6 bases). Germline-derived CDR1 and CDR2 are KGHDR and SFDVKD. V lost 4 bases and J lost 4, with 10 bases in between. This CDR3 has 13 amino acids. This CDR3 is CATSDRTDYEQYF. CDR3 nucleotides: TGTGCCACCAGTGACCGGACAGATTACGAGCAGTACTTC.

The chain uses TRBV27 and TRBJ1-3; D gene ambiguous. The CDR3 totals 13 residues. Germline values: CDR1 MNHEY, CDR2 SMNVEV (reference sequence). V was shortened by 1 base and J by 2 bases, with 3 bases between the two germline ends. CDR3 coding DNA: TGTGCCAGCAGTTTATGGGCTGGAAACACCATATATTTT. Protein product: CASSLWAGNTIYF.

This clone was counted a single time. The V gene is TRBV7-6, the J gene TRBJ2-2; D is perhaps TRBD1 (6 bases). V lost 5 bases and J lost 2, with 18 bases in between. Germline V gives CDR1 SGHVS, CDR2 FNYEAQ. The length of the CDR3 is 17 residues. The CDR3 DNA follows: TGTGCCAGCAGCACCCTATTACAGGGATCAAACACCGGGGAGCTGTTTTTT. Amino acid sequence: CASSTLLQGSNTGELFF.

Here the CDR3 reads CASSQGATGYTF. The CDR3 coding sequence is TGTGCCAGCTCCCAGGGGGCCACTGGCTACACCTTC. The V and J genes are TRBV18 and TRBJ1-2, with 8 positions matching TRBD1. The J segment lost 7 bases and the V segment lost 6 bases, leaving 4 bases of the junction unmatched. This CDR3 spans 12 amino acids. The germline V gene has CDR1 KGHSH and CDR2 LQKENI.

The chain couples TRBV7-9 to TRBJ1-2; possibly TRBD1 for D (5 bases). The CDR3 consists of 14 residues. Germline CDR1 SEHNR, CDR2 FQNEAQ (reference sequence). Deletions cut 0 bases from V and 7 bases from J, with 12 bases between. As DNA, the CDR3 is TGTGCCAGCAGCTTAGCGGCAGGACATTTTGGCTACACCTTC. It translates to CASSLAAGHFGYTF.

The V and J genes are TRBV29-1 and TRBJ2-3; 8 positions match TRBD2. V shed 7 bases and J 2 bases; nucleotides not matched to a gene: 11. The CDR3 runs to 15 residues. CDR1 and CDR2 (germline): SQVTM, ANQGSEA. CDR3 residues: CSAAGERGYTDTQYF. CDR3 DNA: TGCAGCGCCGCTGGCGAGCGGGGGTACACAGATACGCAGTATTTT.

The rearrangement links TRBV9 to TRBJ1-6; D possibly corresponds to TRBD1 (6 bases). CDR3 size: 16 residues. Between the trimmed V and J ends, which lost 5 bases and 10 bases, there was a span of 22 bases. Looked up from germline, CDR1 is SGDLS and CDR2 is YYNGEE. The CDR3 nucleotides read TGTGCCAGCAGAGCCGGGACATCTACCGAGGGCTCACCCCTCCACTTT. The encoded protein is CASRAGTSTEGSPLHF.

The chain couples TRBV6-6 to TRBJ1-1, with unresolved D. This CDR3 is built from 16 residues. Deletions cut 2 bases from V and 0 bases from J, with 13 bases between. The germline CDR1 and CDR2 sequences are MNHNY and SVGAGI (reference sequence). The CDR3 DNA is TGTGCCAGCAGTTACCCAGGTGGAGCGTTGAACACTGAAGCTTTCTTT. As protein: CASSYPGGALNTEAFF.

This chain connects TRBV7-9 to TRBJ1-2, with D possibly matching TRBD1 (6 bases). Per germline, CDR1 SEHNR and CDR2 FQNEAQ (reference sequence). Trimming took 5 bases from V and 7 from J, leaving 14 bases between them. This CDR3 has 13 residues. For the CDR3, the DNA is TGTGCCAGCAGCGTATCAGGGGAGGGTGGCTACACCTTC. Translated: CASSVSGEGGYTF.

V and J are TRBV7-9 and TRBJ1-1; D unresolved. CDR1 is SEHNR and CDR2 is FQNEAQ in the germline V gene (reference sequence). CDR3 length: 11 residues. V dropped 8 bases and J dropped 4 bases, with 8 bases sitting between them. The CDR3, as DNA: TGTGCCAGCTTGGAAGGCACTGAAGCTTTCTTT. Residues: CASLEGTEAFF.

The chain uses TRBV3-1 (or the pseudogene TRBV3-2) and TRBJ2-2; 9 bases match TRBD1. The CDR3 length is 15 residues. The V segment lost 4 bases and the J segment 2 bases; nucleotides outside the gene matches: 2. Germline loops: CDR1 LGHDT, CDR2 YNNKEL (reference sequence). DNA of the CDR3: TGTGCCAGCAGCCCGGGACAGGGTAACACCGGGGAGCTGTTTTTT. Its translation is CASSPGQGNTGELFF.

This sequence joins TRBV11-2 and TRBJ1-6; D unresolved. The length of the CDR3 is 15 residues. Germline assignment: CDR1 SGHAT and CDR2 FQNNGV. V was trimmed by 5 bases and J by 0 bases, leaving 8 bases between them. CDR3 bases: TGTGCCAGCAGCCTATCGAGCTCCTATAATTCACCCCTCCACTTT. This gives the protein CASSLSSSYNSPLHF.

CDR3 DNA sequence: TGTGCCAGCAGCTTGGGACCCAGCTCCTACAATGAGCAGTTCTTC. Translated, it gives CASSLGPSSYNEQFF. The rearrangement links TRBV5-4 to TRBJ2-1; D unclear. Per germline, CDR1 SGHNT and CDR2 YYREEE (reference sequence). The CDR3 is made up of 15 amino acids. With 0 bases removed from V and 0 bases from J, the gap between germline ends came to 7 bases.

This clone showed up just once. The V gene is TRBV2, the J gene TRBJ2-7; D unresolved. This CDR3 has 11 amino acids. The V gene's germline CDR1 is SNHLY and CDR2 FYNNEI. Between the trimmed V and J ends, which lost 4 bases and 7 bases, there was a span of 8 bases. CDR3 in amino acids: CASSVTGEQYF. CDR3 coding DNA: TGTGCCAGCAGTGTAACTGGGGAGCAGTACTTC.